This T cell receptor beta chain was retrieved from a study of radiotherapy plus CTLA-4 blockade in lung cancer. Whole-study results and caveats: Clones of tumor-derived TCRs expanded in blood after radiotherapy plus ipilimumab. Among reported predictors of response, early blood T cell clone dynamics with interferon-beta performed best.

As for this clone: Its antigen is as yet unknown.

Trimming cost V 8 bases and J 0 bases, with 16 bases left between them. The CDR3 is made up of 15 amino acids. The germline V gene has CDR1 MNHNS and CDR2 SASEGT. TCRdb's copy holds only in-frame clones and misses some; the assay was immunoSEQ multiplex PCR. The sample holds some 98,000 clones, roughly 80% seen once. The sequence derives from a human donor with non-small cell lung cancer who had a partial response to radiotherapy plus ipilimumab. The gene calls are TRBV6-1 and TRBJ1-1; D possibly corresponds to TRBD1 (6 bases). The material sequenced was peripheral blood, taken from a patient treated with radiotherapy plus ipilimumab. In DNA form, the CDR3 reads TGTGCCAGCCTCAGGGGACTAGCGATGAACACTGAAGCTTTCTTT. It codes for CASLRGLAMNTEAFF.